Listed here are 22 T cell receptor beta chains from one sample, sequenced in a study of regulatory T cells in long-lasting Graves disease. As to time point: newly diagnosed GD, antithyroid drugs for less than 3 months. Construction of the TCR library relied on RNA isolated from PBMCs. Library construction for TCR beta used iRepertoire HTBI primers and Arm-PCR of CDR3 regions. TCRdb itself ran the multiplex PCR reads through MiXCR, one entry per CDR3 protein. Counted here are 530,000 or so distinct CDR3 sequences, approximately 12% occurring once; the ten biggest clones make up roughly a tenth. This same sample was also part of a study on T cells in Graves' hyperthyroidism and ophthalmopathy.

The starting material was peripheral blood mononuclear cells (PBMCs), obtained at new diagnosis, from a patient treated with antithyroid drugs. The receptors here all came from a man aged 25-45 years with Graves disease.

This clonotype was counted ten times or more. The CDR3 loop reads CASSLSSGRYEQYF. CDR3 bases: TGTGCCAGCAGCTTAAGTAGCGGGAGGTACGAGCAGTACTTC. The chain employs TRBV7-2 and TRBJ2-7; 10 nucleotides line up with TRBD2. Germline trimming cut 2 bases from V and 4 bases from J; bases unmatched to any gene: 2. CDR1 and CDR2 (germline): SGHTA, FQGNSA. The CDR3 has 14 amino acids.

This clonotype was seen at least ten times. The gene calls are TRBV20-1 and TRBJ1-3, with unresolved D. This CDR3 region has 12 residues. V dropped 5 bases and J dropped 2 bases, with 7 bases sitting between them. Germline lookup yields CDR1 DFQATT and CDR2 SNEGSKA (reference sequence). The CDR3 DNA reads TGCAGTGCTCGGTTGCCTGGAAACACCATATATTTT. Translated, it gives CSARLPGNTIYF.

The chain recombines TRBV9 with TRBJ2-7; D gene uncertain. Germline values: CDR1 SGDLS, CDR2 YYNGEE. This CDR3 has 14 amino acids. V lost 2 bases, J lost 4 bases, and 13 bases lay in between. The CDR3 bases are TGTGCCAGCAGCGTCAGCGCTGCAACATACGAGCAGTACTTC. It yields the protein CASSVSAATYEQYF.

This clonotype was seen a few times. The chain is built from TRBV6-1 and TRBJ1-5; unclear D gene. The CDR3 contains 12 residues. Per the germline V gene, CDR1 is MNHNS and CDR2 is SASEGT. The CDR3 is CACGSGFQPQHF. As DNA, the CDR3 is TGTGCGTGCGGGAGTGGGTTTCAGCCCCAGCATTTT.

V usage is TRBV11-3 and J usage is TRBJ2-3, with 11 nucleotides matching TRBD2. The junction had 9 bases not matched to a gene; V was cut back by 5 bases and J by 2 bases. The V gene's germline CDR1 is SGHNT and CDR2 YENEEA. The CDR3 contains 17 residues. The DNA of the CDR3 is TGTGCCAGCAGCCGGGGACTAGCGGAGTGGTTCACAGATACGCAGTATTTT. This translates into CASSRGLAEWFTDTQYF.

CDR3 DNA sequence: TGCAGTGCTAGAGGGGGACAGACCAAAGAGACCCAGTACTTC. Its translation: CSARGGQTKETQYF. V usage is TRBV20-1 and J usage is TRBJ2-5; 7 positions match TRBD1. The germline CDR1 and CDR2 sequences are DFQATT and SNEGSKA (reference sequence). V was pared by 1 base and J by 3 bases, with 5 bases of the junction left unmatched. The CDR3 spans 14 residues.

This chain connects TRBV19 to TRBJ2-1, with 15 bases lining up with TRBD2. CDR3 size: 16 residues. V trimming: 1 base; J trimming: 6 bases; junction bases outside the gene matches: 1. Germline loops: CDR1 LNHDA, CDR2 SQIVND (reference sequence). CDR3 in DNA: TGTGCCAGTAGTATAGGGACTAGCGGGAGGGTCAATGAGCAGTTCTTC. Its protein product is CASSIGTSGRVNEQFF.

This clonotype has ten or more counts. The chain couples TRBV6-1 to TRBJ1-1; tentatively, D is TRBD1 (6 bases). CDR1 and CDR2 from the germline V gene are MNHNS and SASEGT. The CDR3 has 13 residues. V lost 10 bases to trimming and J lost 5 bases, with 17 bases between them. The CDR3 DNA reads TGTGCCACCGGAAGGACACAGGGTACTGAAGCTTTCTTT. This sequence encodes CATGRTQGTEAFF.

For the CDR3, the DNA is TGTGCCAGCAGCCACACGGGAGGGCCATCCCATGAGCAGTTCTTC. This sequence encodes CASSHTGGPSHEQFF. This chain links TRBV14 with TRBJ2-1, with 8 bases that match TRBD2. After removal of 3 bases from V and 8 bases from J, the junction contained 9 bases not matched to a gene. Looked up from germline, CDR1 is SGHDN and CDR2 is FVKESK. The CDR3 contains 15 residues.

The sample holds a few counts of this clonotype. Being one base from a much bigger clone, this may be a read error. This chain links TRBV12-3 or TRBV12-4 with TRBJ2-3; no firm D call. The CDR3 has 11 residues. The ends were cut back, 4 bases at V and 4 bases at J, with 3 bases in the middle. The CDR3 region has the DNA TGTGCCAGCAGTTGGTCAGATACGCAGTATTTT. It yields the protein CASSWSDTQYF.

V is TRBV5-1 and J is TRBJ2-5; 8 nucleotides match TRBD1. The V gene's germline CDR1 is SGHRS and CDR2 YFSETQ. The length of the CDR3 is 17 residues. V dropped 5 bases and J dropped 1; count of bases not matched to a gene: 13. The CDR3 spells CASRSGTGRVGQETQYF. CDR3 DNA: TGCGCCAGCAGATCCGGGACAGGTCGAGTGGGCCAAGAGACCCAGTACTTC. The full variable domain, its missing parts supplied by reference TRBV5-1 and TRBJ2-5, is KAGVTQTPRYLIKTRGQQVTLSCSPISGHRSVSWYQQTPGQGLQFLFEYFSETQRNKGNFPGRFSGRQFSNSRSEMNVSTLELGDSALYLCASRSGTGRVGQETQYFGPGTRLLVL.

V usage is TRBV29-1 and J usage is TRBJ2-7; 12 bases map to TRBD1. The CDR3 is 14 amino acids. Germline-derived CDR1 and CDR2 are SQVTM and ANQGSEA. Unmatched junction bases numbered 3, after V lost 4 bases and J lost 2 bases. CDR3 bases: TGCAGCGTTGTGGGACAGGGGGCGGCCTACGAGCAGTACTTC. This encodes CSVVGQGAAYEQYF.

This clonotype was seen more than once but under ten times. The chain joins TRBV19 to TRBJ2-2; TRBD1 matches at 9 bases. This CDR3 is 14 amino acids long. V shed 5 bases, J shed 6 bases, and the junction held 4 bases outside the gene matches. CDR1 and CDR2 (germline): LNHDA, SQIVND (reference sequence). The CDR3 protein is CASSGGQGAGELFF. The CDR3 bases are TGTGCCAGTAGTGGGGGACAGGGCGCCGGGGAGCTGTTTTTT.

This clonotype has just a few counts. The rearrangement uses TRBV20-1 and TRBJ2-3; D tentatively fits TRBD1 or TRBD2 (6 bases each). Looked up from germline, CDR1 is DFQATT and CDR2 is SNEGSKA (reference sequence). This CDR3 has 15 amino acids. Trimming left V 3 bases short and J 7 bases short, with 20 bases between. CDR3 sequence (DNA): TGCAGTGCTAGTCACTCGGGGGCCCCGGGAAATACGCAGTATTTT. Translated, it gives CSASHSGAPGNTQYF.

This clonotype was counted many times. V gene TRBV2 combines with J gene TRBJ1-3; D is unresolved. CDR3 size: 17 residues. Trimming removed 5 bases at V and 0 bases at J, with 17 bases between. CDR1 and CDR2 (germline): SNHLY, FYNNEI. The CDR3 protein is CASSPINPTVSGNTIYF. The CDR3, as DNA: TGTGCCAGCAGTCCTATCAACCCGACGGTCTCTGGAAACACCATATATTTT.

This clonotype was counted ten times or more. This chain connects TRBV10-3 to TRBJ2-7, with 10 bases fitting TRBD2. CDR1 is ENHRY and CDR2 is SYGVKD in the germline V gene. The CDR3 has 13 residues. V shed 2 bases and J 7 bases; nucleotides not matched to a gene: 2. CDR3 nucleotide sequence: TGTGCCATCAGTGAGAGCGGGAGGGCTGAGCAGTACTTC. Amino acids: CAISESGRAEQYF.

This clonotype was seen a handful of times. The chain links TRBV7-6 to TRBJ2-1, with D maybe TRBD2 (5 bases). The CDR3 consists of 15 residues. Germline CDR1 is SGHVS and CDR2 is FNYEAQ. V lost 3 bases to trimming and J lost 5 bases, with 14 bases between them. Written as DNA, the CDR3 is TGTGCCAGCAGCTTTTCCTCGGGATCAAACAATGAGCAGTTCTTC. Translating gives CASSFSSGSNNEQFF.

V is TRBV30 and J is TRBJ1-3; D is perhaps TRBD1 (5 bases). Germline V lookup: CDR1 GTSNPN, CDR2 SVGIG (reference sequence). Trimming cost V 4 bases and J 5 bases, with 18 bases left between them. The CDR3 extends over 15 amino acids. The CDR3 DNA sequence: TGTGCCTGGACCTCGAGGATGGAGGGGCGAAACACCATATATTTT. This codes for CAWTSRMEGRNTIYF.

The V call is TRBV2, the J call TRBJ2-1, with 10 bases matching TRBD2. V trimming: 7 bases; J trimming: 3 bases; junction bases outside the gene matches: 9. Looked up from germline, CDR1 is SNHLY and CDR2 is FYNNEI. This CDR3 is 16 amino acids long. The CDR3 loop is CASTTAGTSDYNEQFF. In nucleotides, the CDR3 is TGTGCCAGCACCACAGCGGGGACTAGCGACTACAATGAGCAGTTCTTC. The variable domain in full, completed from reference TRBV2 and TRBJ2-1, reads EPEVTQTPSHQVTQMGQEVILRCVPISNHLYFYWYRQILGQKVEFLVSFYNNEISEKSEIFDDQFSVERPDGSNFTLKIRSTKLEDSAMYFCASTTAGTSDYNEQFFGPGTRLTVL.

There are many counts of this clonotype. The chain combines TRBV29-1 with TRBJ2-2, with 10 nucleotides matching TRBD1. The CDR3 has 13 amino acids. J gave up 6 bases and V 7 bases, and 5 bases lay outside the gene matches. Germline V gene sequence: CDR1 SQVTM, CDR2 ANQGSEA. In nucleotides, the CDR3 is TGCAGCGGACAGGGGGCGATTGCCGGGGAGCTGTTTTTT. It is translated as CSGQGAIAGELFF.

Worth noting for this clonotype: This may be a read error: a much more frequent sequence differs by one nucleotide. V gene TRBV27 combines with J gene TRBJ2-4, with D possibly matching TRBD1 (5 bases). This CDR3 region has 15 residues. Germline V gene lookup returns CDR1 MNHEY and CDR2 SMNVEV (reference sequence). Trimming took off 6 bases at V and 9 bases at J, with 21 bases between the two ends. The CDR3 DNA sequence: TGTGCCAGCAGCCGTGGTGGCAGGGTTTGGGGCATTCAGTACTTC. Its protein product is CASSRGGRVWGIQYF.

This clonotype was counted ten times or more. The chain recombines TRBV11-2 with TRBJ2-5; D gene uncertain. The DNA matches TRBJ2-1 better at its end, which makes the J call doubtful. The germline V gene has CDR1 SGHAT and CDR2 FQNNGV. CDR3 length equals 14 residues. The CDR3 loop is CASSLVTGPNEQFF. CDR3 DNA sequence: TGTGCCAGCAGCTTAGTGACCGGACCCAATGAGCAGTTCTTC.